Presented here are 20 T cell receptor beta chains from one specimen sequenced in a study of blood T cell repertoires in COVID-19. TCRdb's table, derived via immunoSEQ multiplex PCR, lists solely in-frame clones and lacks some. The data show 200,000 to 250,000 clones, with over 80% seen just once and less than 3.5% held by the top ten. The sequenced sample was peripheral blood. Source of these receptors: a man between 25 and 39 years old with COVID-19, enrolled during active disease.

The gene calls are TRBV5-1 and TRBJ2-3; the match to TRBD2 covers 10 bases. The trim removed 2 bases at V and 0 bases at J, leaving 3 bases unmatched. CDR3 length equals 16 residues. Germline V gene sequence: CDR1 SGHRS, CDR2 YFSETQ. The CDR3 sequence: CASSLLLAGSTDTQYF. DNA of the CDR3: TGCGCCAGCAGCTTACTACTAGCGGGAAGCACAGATACGCAGTATTTT.

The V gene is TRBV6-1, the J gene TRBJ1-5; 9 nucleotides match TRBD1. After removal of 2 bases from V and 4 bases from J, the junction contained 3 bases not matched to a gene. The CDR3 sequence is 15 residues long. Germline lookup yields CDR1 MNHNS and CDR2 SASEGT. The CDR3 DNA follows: TGTGCCAGCAGTGAATGGACAGGGGCGAATCAGCCCCAGCATTTT. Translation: CASSEWTGANQPQHF.

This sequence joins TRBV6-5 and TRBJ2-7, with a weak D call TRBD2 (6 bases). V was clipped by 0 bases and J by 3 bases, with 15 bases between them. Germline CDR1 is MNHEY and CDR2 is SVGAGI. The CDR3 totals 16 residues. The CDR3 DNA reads TGTGCCAGCAGTTACTCGGTCCCCGGGGGACTCTACGAGCAGTACTTC. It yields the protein CASSYSVPGGLYEQYF.

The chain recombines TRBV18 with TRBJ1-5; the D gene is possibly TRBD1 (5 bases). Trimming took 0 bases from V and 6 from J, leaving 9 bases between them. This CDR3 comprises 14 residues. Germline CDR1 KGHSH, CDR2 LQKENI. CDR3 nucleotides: TGTGCCAGCTCACCACCCCCCGGGGGTCAGCCCCAGCATTTT. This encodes CASSPPPGGQPQHF. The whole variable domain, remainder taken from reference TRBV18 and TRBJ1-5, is NAGVMQNPRHLVRRRGQEARLRCSPMKGHSHVYWYRQLPEEGLKFMVYLQKENIIDESGMPKERFSAEFPKEGPSILRIQQVVRGDSAAYFCASSPPPGGQPQHFGDGTRLSIL.

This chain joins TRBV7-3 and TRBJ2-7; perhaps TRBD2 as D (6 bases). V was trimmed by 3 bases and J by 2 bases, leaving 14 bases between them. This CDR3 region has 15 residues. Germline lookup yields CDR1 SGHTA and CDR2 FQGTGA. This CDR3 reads CASSFSQGGPYEQYF. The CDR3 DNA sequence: TGTGCCAGCAGCTTTAGCCAGGGAGGTCCCTACGAGCAGTACTTC.

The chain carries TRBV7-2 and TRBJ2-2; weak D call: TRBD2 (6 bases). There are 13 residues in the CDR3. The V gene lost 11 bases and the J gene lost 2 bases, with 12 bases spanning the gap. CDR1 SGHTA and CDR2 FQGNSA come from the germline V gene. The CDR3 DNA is TGTGCCCTCCGGGGGACTAACACCGGGGAGCTGTTTTTT. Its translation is CALRGTNTGELFF.

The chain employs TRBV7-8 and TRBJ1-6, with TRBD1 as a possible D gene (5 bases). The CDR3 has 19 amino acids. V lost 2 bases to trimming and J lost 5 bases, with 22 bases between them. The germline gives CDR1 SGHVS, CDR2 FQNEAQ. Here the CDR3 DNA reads TGTGCCAGCAGCTTAAGAGGGAGGGATGGGGGGTCTAATAATTCACCCCTCCACTTT. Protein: CASSLRGRDGGSNNSPLHF.

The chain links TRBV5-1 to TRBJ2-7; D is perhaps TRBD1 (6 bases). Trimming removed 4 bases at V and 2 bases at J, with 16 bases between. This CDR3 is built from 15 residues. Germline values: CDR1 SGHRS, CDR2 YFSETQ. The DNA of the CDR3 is TGCGCCAGCAGCAACCCAGGGGCCGCAGCCTACGAGCAGTACTTC. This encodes CASSNPGAAAYEQYF.

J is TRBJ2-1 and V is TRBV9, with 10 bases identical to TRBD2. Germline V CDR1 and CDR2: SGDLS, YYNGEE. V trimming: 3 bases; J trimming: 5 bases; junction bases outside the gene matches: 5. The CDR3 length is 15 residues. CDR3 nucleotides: TGTGCCAGCAGCGAGCGGGGGGGCGGAAACAATGAGCAGTTCTTC. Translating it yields CASSERGGGNNEQFF.

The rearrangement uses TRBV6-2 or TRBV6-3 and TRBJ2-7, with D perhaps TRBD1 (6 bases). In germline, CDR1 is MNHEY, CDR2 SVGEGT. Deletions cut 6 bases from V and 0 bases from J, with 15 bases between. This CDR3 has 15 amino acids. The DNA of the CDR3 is TGTGCCAGCAGCTCCTTCCTGACAGGCTCCTACGAGCAGTACTTC. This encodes CASSSFLTGSYEQYF.

CDR3 DNA sequence: TGCGCCAGCAGCCATGATTTACAGAGCTCCTATAATTCACCCCTCCACTTT. This codes for CASSHDLQSSYNSPLHF. The chain links TRBV4-3 to TRBJ1-6, with D unresolved. The V gene lost 3 bases and the J gene lost 0 bases, with 12 bases spanning the gap. In germline, CDR1 is LGHNA, CDR2 YSLEER. CDR3 length: 17 residues.

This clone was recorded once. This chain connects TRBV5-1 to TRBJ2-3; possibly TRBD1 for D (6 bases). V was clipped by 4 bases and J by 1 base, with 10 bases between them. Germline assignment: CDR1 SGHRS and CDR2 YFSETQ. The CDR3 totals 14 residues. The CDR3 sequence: CASSPAGGTDTQYF. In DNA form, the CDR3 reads TGCGCCAGCAGCCCGGCAGGGGGCACAGATACGCAGTATTTT.

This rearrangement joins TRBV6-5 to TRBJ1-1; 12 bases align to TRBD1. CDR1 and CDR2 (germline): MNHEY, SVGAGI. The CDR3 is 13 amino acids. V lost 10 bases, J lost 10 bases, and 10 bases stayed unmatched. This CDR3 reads CATKRGQGAVAFF. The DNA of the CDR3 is TGTGCCACTAAGAGGGGACAGGGGGCGGTAGCTTTCTTT.

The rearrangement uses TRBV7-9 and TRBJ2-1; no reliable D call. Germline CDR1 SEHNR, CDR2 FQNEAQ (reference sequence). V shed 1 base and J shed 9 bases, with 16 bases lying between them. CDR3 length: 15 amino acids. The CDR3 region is CASSLGGRGMGEQFF. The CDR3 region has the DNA TGTGCCAGCAGCTTAGGAGGTAGAGGTATGGGTGAGCAGTTCTTC.

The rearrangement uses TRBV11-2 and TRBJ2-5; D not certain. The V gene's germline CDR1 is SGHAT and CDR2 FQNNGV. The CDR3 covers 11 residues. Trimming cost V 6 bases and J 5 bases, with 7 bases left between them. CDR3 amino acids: CASRSRETQYF. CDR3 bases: TGTGCCAGCAGGTCCCGGGAGACCCAGTACTTC.

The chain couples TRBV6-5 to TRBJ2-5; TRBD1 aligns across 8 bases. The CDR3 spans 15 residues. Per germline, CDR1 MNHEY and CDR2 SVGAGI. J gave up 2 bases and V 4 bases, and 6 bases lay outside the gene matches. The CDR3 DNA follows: TGTGCCAGCAGTTGGGGACAGGCTACTCAAGAGACCCAGTACTTC. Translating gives CASSWGQATQETQYF.

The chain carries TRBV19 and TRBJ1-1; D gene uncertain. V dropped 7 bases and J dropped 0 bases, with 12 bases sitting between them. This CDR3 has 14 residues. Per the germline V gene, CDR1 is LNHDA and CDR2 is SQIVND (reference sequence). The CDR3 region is CASTVRGLNTEAFF. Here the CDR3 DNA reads TGTGCCAGTACAGTCCGAGGGCTGAACACTGAAGCTTTCTTT.

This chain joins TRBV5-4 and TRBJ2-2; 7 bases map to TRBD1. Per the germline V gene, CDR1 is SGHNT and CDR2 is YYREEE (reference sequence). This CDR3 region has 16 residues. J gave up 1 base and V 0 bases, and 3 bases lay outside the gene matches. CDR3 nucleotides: TGTGCCAGCAGCTTGGCAGGGACAGTGAACACCGGGGAGCTGTTTTTT. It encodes CASSLAGTVNTGELFF.

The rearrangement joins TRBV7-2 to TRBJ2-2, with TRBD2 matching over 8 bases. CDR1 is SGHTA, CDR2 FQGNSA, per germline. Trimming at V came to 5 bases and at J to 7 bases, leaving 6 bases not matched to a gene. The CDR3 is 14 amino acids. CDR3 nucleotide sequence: TGTGCCAGCAGCCCGGGGACTAGGCACGGGGAGCTGTTTTTT. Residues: CASSPGTRHGELFF.

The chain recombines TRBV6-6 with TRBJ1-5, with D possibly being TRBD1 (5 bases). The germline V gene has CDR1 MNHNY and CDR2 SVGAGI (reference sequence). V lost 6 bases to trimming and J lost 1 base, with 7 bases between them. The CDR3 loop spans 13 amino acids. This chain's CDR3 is CASRRDSNQPQHF. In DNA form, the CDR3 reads TGTGCCAGCAGGCGGGACAGCAATCAGCCCCAGCATTTT.